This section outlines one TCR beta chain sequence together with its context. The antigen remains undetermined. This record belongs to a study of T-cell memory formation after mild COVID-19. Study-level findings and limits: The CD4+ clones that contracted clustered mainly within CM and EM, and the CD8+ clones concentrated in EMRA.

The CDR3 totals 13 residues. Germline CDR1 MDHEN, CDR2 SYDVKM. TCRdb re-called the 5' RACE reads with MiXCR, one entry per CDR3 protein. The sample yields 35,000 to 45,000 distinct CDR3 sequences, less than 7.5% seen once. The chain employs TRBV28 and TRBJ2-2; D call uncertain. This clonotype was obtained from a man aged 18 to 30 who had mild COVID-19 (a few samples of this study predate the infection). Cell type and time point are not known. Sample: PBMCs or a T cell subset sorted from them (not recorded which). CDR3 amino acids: CATESWSAGELFF. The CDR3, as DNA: TGTGCGACGGAGTCCTGGTCTGCCGGGGAGCTGTTTTTT.